This T cell receptor (beta chain) was sequenced during a study of beta chain features in type 1 diabetes. Study conclusions and caveats: With patients and controls alike, PCR might favor shorter templates to an equal degree.

Germline V gene data show CDR1 as KGHSH and CDR2 as LQKENI. V dropped 3 bases and J dropped 1 base, with 12 bases sitting between them. The CDR3 spans 15 residues. As to this clone: Its antigen is still unknown.

The whole isolated RNA underwent reverse transcription, so sequencing captured expressed TCRB transcripts. TCRdb's copy holds only in-frame clones and misses some; the assay was immunoSEQ multiplex PCR. The sample shows approximately 300,000 clones, around 10% of them seen only once. Naive, central memory, regulatory and stem cell-like memory cells within the CD4+ compartment were sorted using CD45RO/CCR7/CD25/CD127/CD95/CD27. Purity of each sorted population was above 95%. The rearrangement joins TRBV18 to TRBJ2-5; D ambiguous. The sequenced sample consisted of naive CD4+ T cells from blood. The receptor was derived from a woman aged 30 to 39 in good health. In DNA form, the CDR3 reads TGTGCCAGCTCACCCCCCCTGAGTGGCCAAGAGACCCAGTACTTC. It encodes CASSPPLSGQETQYF.